A single T cell receptor (beta chain) is shown here with its context. TCRdb keeps only in-frame clones here, not all; method: immunoSEQ multiplex PCR. The table lists about 100,000 clones, over 90% of them singletons. The sample belongs to a study of control samples from healthy donors and cancer patients. The TCR sequence derives from a man younger than 30 in good health. Sequenced sample: blood.

The CDR3 here is CASSYKPAGVNTGELFF. CDR3 DNA: TGTGCCAGCAGCTACAAGCCAGCGGGGGTGAACACCGGGGAGCTGTTTTTT. This chain joins TRBV4-2 and TRBJ2-2, with TRBD2 matching over 8 bases. The CDR3 sequence is 17 residues long. CDR1 and CDR2 from the germline V gene are LGHNA and YNFKEQ. V dropped 5 bases and J dropped 1; count of bases not matched to a gene: 9.